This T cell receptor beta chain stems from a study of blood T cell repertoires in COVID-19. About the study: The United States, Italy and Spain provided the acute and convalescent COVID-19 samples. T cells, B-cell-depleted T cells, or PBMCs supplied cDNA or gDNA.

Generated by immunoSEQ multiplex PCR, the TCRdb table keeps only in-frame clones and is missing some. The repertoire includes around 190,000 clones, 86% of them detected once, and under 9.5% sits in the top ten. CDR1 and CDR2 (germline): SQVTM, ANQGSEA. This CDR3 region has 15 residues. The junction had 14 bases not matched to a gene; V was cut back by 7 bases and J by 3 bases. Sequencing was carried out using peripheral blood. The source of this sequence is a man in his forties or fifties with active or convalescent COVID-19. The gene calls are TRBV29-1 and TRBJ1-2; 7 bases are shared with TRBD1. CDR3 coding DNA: TGCAGCGCATTAACAGGGGAAGTTTATTACTATGGCTACACCTTC. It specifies CSALTGEVYYYGYTF.